One and the same sample provided the 26 T cell receptor beta chains below, sequenced in a study of blood T cell repertoires in COVID-19. Data came from immunoSEQ multiplex PCR; TCRdb stores just in-frame clones and leaves some out. The top ten clones hold about 7% of a sample with about 110,000 clones, 84% of them seen once. The material sequenced was peripheral blood. The origin of the receptors is a woman between 50 and 59 years old with acute or convalescent COVID-19.

V usage is TRBV21-1 and J usage is TRBJ1-1; TRBD1, as called in the table, went unchecked against the DNA. TRBV21-1 is deemed a pseudogene. This CDR3 has 19 residues. The CDR3 spells CASSKADREYPPGNTEAFF. In DNA, the CDR3 is TGTGCCAGCAGCAAAGCGGACAGGGAATACCCGCCGGGGAACACTGAAGCTTTCTTT.

In regard to this clone: Other nucleotide sequences in the sample specify the same CDR3. J is TRBJ2-3 and V is TRBV5-1; D is undetermined. CDR1 and CDR2 from the germline V gene are SGHRS and YFSETQ. Trimming took off 4 bases at V and 4 bases at J, with 10 bases between the two ends. The CDR3 consists of 13 residues. The CDR3 bases are TGCGCCAGCAGCAGCGCTAGTTCAGATACGCAGTATTTT. Residues: CASSSASSDTQYF.

The chain couples TRBV7-9 to TRBJ1-5; D is perhaps TRBD1 (6 bases). The germline V gene has CDR1 SEHNR and CDR2 FQNEAQ (reference sequence). V gave up 4 bases and J gave up 0 bases, with 16 bases separating them. CDR3 length: 17 amino acids. The CDR3 sequence is CASSSDRTVYSNQPQHF. DNA of the CDR3: TGTGCCAGCAGCTCCGACCGGACAGTTTATAGCAATCAGCCCCAGCATTTT.

The CDR3 protein is CASSQLAGDGYTF. The CDR3, as DNA: TGTGCCAGCTCACAGTTGGCAGGGGATGGCTACACCTTC. The chain links TRBV18 to TRBJ1-2, with D perhaps TRBD1 (6 bases). The length of the CDR3 is 13 residues. The ends were cut back, 4 bases at V and 6 bases at J, with 12 bases in the middle. Germline loops: CDR1 KGHSH, CDR2 LQKENI.

J is TRBJ1-1 and V is TRBV11-2, with TRBD1 as a possible D gene (6 bases). CDR3 size: 12 residues. Germline assignment: CDR1 SGHAT and CDR2 FQNNGV. V was clipped by 8 bases and J by 1 base, with 8 bases between them. Written as DNA, the CDR3 is TGTGCCAGCGGGACAACGAACACTGAAGCTTTCTTT. It encodes CASGTTNTEAFF.

The chain links TRBV13 to TRBJ2-2; TRBD2 aligns across 7 bases. There are 16 residues in the CDR3. Germline assignment: CDR1 PRHDT and CDR2 FYEKMQ (reference sequence). With 5 bases clipped from V and 3 bases from J, the junction kept 9 bases outside the gene matches. The CDR3 loop is CASSLRGSGHTGELFF. The CDR3 DNA sequence: TGTGCCAGCAGCCTACGCGGTAGCGGGCACACCGGGGAGCTGTTTTTT.

The chain couples TRBV5-6 to TRBJ1-3; D not resolved. This CDR3 is built from 14 residues. In germline, CDR1 is SGHDT, CDR2 YYEEEE. The V and J ends lost 0 bases and 0 bases respectively, with 4 bases between them. The CDR3 is CASSLAGSGNTIYF. For the CDR3, the DNA is TGTGCCAGCAGCTTGGCGGGCTCTGGAAACACCATATATTTT.

This clone was recorded once. In DNA, the CDR3 is TGTGCCAGCTCTCAGGATGGGTTTCTCACTGAAGCTTTCTTT. Amino acid sequence: CASSQDGFLTEAFF. The chain recombines TRBV18 with TRBJ1-1; D unclear. V was pared by 6 bases and J by 4 bases, with 15 bases between. The CDR3 length is 14 residues. CDR1 is KGHSH, CDR2 LQKENI, per germline.

This chain joins TRBV30 and TRBJ1-4; 8 bases are a match to TRBD1. There are 13 residues in the CDR3. V lost 6 bases and J lost 8; bases outside the gene matches: 8. Germline V gene data show CDR1 as GTSNPN and CDR2 as SVGIG (reference sequence). CDR3: CACPGQEQEKLFF. Here the CDR3 DNA reads TGTGCCTGTCCGGGACAGGAACAAGAAAAACTGTTTTTT.

The chain links TRBV28 to TRBJ1-5, with TRBD1 as a possible D gene (5 bases). There are 14 residues in the CDR3. V was trimmed by 11 bases and J by 7 bases, leaving 21 bases between them. The germline CDR1 and CDR2 sequences are MDHEN and SYDVKM. CDR3 region: CAGNRGGIGQPQHF. The CDR3 bases are TGTGCCGGCAACCGGGGGGGAATAGGACAGCCCCAGCATTTT.

This chain joins TRBV19 and TRBJ1-1, with a weak D call TRBD1 (5 bases). The CDR3 consists of 17 residues. Between the trimmed V and J ends, which lost 3 bases and 1 base, there was a span of 18 bases. Germline CDR1 and CDR2: LNHDA and SQIVND (reference sequence). For the CDR3, the DNA is TGTGCCAGTAGTATTTCACCGGGACGGAGGGAGAACACTGAAGCTTTCTTT. Residues: CASSISPGRRENTEAFF.

The chain carries TRBV12-3 or TRBV12-4 and TRBJ2-5, with TRBD1 identical over 7 bases. Trimming cost V 4 bases and J 5 bases; bases outside gene matches: 4. The CDR3 contains 13 residues. CDR3 DNA: TGTGCCAGCAGTTCAGGGGGTCGGGAGACCCAGTACTTC. It yields the protein CASSSGGRETQYF.

This clone came up a few times. The rearrangement uses TRBV30 and TRBJ1-6; 11 bases map to TRBD1. J lost 7 bases, V lost 8 bases, and 7 bases had no gene match. CDR1 is GTSNPN, CDR2 SVGIG, per germline (reference sequence). CDR3 length: 14 residues. For the CDR3, the DNA is TGTGCCCTGAGGCGGGACAGGGGGAATTCACCCCTCCACTTT. It specifies CALRRDRGNSPLHF.

The V gene is TRBV5-1, the J gene TRBJ1-1; 8 bases fit TRBD1. The germline CDR1 and CDR2 sequences are SGHRS and YFSETQ. V lost 3 bases to trimming and J lost 7 bases; unmatched junction nucleotides: 14. The CDR3 sequence is 16 residues long. The CDR3: CASSWPRQGNSNEAFF. The DNA of the CDR3 is TGCGCCAGCAGCTGGCCCCGACAGGGGAATTCGAATGAAGCTTTCTTT.

The J gene is TRBJ1-3, the V gene TRBV19; D not resolved. Germline-derived CDR1 and CDR2 are LNHDA and SQIVND (reference sequence). This CDR3 region has 15 residues. V was trimmed by 3 bases and J by 0 bases, leaving 9 bases between them. This CDR3 reads CASSIDIHSGNTIYF. The CDR3 DNA is TGTGCCAGTAGTATTGACATACACTCTGGAAACACCATATATTTT.

The chain combines TRBV19 with TRBJ2-1, with D possibly matching TRBD1 (8 bases). Germline CDR1 and CDR2: LNHDA and SQIVND (reference sequence). Trimming pared 4 bases from V and 4 bases from J, leaving 20 bases between. The CDR3 has 17 residues. CDR3 in amino acids: CASSTTHRGGPYNEQFF. CDR3 bases: TGTGCCAGTAGTACTACACACAGGGGGGGACCTTACAATGAGCAGTTCTTC.

V and J are TRBV30 and TRBJ2-7, with TRBD2 matching 8 bases. Losses at the gene ends were 3 bases for V and 0 bases for J; bases not matched to a gene: 16. Germline assignment: CDR1 GTSNPN and CDR2 SVGIG (reference sequence). This CDR3 contains 18 residues. The CDR3 DNA follows: TGTGCCTGGAGCAGATCCCGGCGCGGGCGGGGGGACTCCTACGAGCAGTACTTC. Translating it yields CAWSRSRRGRGDSYEQYF.

This rearrangement joins TRBV24-1 to TRBJ2-1, with D possibly being TRBD2 (6 bases). Per the germline V gene, CDR1 is KGHDR and CDR2 is SFDVKD. V lost 4 bases and J lost 4, with 16 bases in between. The CDR3 runs 16 residues. The DNA for the CDR3 is TGTGCCACCAGTGACCCCTCCAGCGGGCAATACAATGAGCAGTTCTTC. Translation: CATSDPSSGQYNEQFF.

The genes are TRBV19 and TRBJ2-4, with unresolved D. CDR3 length: 14 residues. V dropped 3 bases and J dropped 0 bases, with 6 bases sitting between them. Germline CDR1 and CDR2: LNHDA and SQIVND (reference sequence). CDR3 loop: CASSMRLAKNIQYF. The CDR3 region has the DNA TGTGCCAGTAGTATGCGGTTAGCCAAAAACATTCAGTACTTC.

The genes are TRBV29-1 and TRBJ1-1, with D tentatively TRBD1 (6 bases). This CDR3 region has 13 residues. Trimming pared 1 base from V and 4 bases from J, leaving 10 bases between. Germline assignment: CDR1 SQVTM and CDR2 ANQGSEA. The chain's CDR3 is CSVEGQGSTEAFF. The CDR3 nucleotides are TGCAGCGTTGAAGGTCAGGGGAGCACTGAAGCTTTCTTT.

This clone showed up just once. V gene TRBV7-9 combines with J gene TRBJ2-1; TRBD1 might be the D (6 bases). The germline V and J ends were trimmed by 4 bases and 3 bases, with 10 bases remaining between them. This CDR3 is built from 14 residues. Germline-derived CDR1 and CDR2 are SEHNR and FQNEAQ (reference sequence). The CDR3 DNA sequence: TGTGCCAGCAGCTCCCGGACAGTCTACAATGAGCAGTTCTTC. This translates into CASSSRTVYNEQFF.

This clone was detected only a few times. The DNA for the CDR3 is TGTGCCAGCAAGGGGGGGGTTACAACTAATGAAAAACTGTTTTTT. It encodes CASKGGVTTNEKLFF. The chain joins TRBV6-5 to TRBJ1-4; weak D call: TRBD1 (6 bases). V lost 7 bases, J lost 0 bases, and 12 bases lay in between. Germline V gene data show CDR1 as MNHEY and CDR2 as SVGAGI. The CDR3 consists of 15 residues.

J is TRBJ2-3 and V is TRBV2, with 8 bases fitting TRBD1. The V gene end was trimmed by 4 bases and the J gene end by 5 bases; junction bases not matched to a gene: 8. In germline, CDR1 is SNHLY, CDR2 FYNNEI. The CDR3 totals 15 residues. CDR3 protein: CASSGGTGGQDTQYF. The CDR3 nucleotides read TGTGCCAGCAGTGGGGGGACAGGTGGACAAGATACGCAGTATTTT. The complete variable domain, with remaining parts taken from reference TRBV2 and TRBJ2-3, reads EPEVTQTPSHQVTQMGQEVILRCVPISNHLYFYWYRQILGQKVEFLVSFYNNEISEKSEIFDDQFSVERPDGSNFTLKIRSTKLEDSAMYFCASSGGTGGQDTQYFGPGTRLTVL.

The chain uses TRBV9 and TRBJ2-3; 7 bases map to TRBD2. The trim removed 2 bases at V and 2 bases at J, leaving 8 bases unmatched. This CDR3 has 16 amino acids. Germline V gene lookup returns CDR1 SGDLS and CDR2 YYNGEE. The CDR3 is CASSVVGGGDTDTQYF. Written as DNA, the CDR3 is TGTGCCAGCAGCGTTGTAGGTGGGGGGGACACAGATACGCAGTATTTT.

V is TRBV30 and J is TRBJ1-1; D is unresolved. The CDR3 runs to 12 residues. Germline loops: CDR1 GTSNPN, CDR2 SVGIG (reference sequence). The V gene lost 4 bases and the J gene lost 5 bases, with 11 bases spanning the gap. CDR3 sequence (DNA): TGTGCCTGGATGGCGGGCTTGACTGAAGCTTTCTTT. Translating gives CAWMAGLTEAFF.

The chain is built from TRBV6-5 and TRBJ1-5; perhaps TRBD1 as D (6 bases). The germline V gene encodes CDR1 MNHEY and CDR2 SVGAGI. V lost 4 bases to trimming and J lost 4 bases, with 11 bases between them. The CDR3 is 14 amino acids. CDR3 amino acids: CASSWGGGNQPQHF. CDR3 sequence (DNA): TGTGCCAGCAGTTGGGGGGGCGGGAATCAGCCCCAGCATTTT.